A selection of T cell receptor beta chains follows, all from one sample in a study of shared clonotypes between healthy human individuals. Clones were sequenced by immunoSEQ multiplex PCR, and TCRdb holds only the in-frame ones, with some missing. The data hold millions of clones, with 85% to 95% observed a single time. Sample: naive CD8+ T cells sorted from blood. Receptors were obtained from a man between 18 and 35 years old in good health. CDR3s include the opening cysteine and the closing phenylalanine or tryptophan. The D gene is left open where the match is weak. Clone sizes are given selectively: once, few, many, or a class where the clone is expanded.

size	V	D	J	DNA	CDR3
.	TRBV6-5	TRBD1	TRBJ1-2	TGTGCCAGCAGGGGACAGTTTTATGGCTACACCTTC	CASRGQFYGYTF
.	TRBV9	TRBD1	TRBJ2-3	TGTGCCAGCAGCTCAGGGACAGGGGACACAGATACGCAGTATTTT	CASSSGTGDTDTQYF
.	TRBV30	.	TRBJ2-1	TGTGCCTGGGGGGGTACAGGGAATGAGCAGTTCTTC	CAWGGTGNEQFF
once	TRBV6-1	.	TRBJ2-3	TGTGCCAGCAGTGACCCGCCGGACCTGGATACGCAGTATTTT	CASSDPPDLDTQYF
once	TRBV5-1	.	TRBJ2-2	TGCGCCAGCAGCCTGGAGGGGTTGAACACCGGGGAGCCGTTTTTT	CASSLEGLNTGEPFF
.	TRBV7-9	.	TRBJ2-7	TGTGCCAGCAGCTCCCCCCATAGCGACGAGCAGTACTTC	CASSSPHSDEQYF
.	TRBV30	TRBD1	TRBJ1-2	TGTGCCTGGCACTGGGCAGGGGGAGACTATGGCTACACCTTC	CAWHWAGGDYGYTF
.	TRBV7-9	.	TRBJ1-4	TGTGCCAGCAGCTCTCACCTATACGCATCTAATGAAAAACTGTTTTTT	CASSSHLYASNEKLFF
.	TRBV11-2	.	TRBJ2-1	TGTGCCAGCAGCTCCACGGGCAGGGAAGGCTACAATGAGCAGTTCTTC	CASSSTGREGYNEQFF
once	TRBV6-1	TRBD2	TRBJ2-5	TGTGCCAGCAGTGACCGACTAGCGGCCCATCCGGAGACCCAGTACTTC	CASSDRLAAHPETQYF
.	TRBV5-6	.	TRBJ2-7	TGTGCCAGCAGTGACAGCCCCACCTACGAGCAGTACTTC	CASSDSPTYEQYF
.	TRBV6-6	.	TRBJ2-7	TGTGCCAGCAGTGACAGTTACGAGCAGTACTTC	CASSDSYEQYF
once	TRBV10-3	TRBD2	TRBJ2-5	TGTGCCATCAGTGATCCATACGGGCGGGAGGGCCTAGGGACCCAGTACTTC	CAISDPYGREGLGTQYF
.	TRBV9	.	TRBJ1-1	TGTGCCAGCAGCGTAAACAGAGAAATTGCTGAAGCTTTCTTT	CASSVNREIAEAFF
.	TRBV18	.	TRBJ2-3	TGTGCCAGCTCACCACCGGTGACAGATACGCAGTATTTT	CASSPPVTDTQYF
.	TRBV5-6	TRBD2	TRBJ2-7	TGTGCCAGCAGCCCCGGGGGAGGGGCCGCCTACGAGCAGTACTTC	CASSPGGGAAYEQYF
.	TRBV4-1	.	TRBJ2-3	TGCGCCAGCAGCCAAGAAATGCGGGACGCAGATACGCAGTATTTT	CASSQEMRDADTQYF
.	TRBV12-5	TRBD1	TRBJ1-2	TGTGCTAGTGGTGTCGGGACAGCCTTCGGCTACACCTTC	CASGVGTAFGYTF
once	TRBV30	.	TRBJ1-1	TGTGCCTGGGGCAATTGGGCAATCACTGAAGCTTTCTTT	CAWGNWAITEAFF
.	TRBV2	TRBD1	TRBJ2-6	TGTGCCAGGAGGGACGGGGACAGGGACGTCCTGACTTTC	CARRDGDRDVLTF
.	TRBV4-1	TRBD2	TRBJ2-2	TGCGCCAGCAGCCAAGATGGGACGGGAGGGGACACCGGGGAGCTGTTTTTT	CASSQDGTGGDTGELFF
.	TRBV30	.	TRBJ2-6	TGTGCCTGGAACGATATTTACTCTGGGGCCAACGTCCTGACTTTC	CAWNDIYSGANVLTF
.	TRBV6-1	.	TRBJ2-1	TGTGCCAGCAGTGAAGACGATAGCTCCTACAATGAGCAGTTCTTC	CASSEDDSSYNEQFF
.	TRBV5-1	.	TRBJ2-1	TGCGCCAGCAGCTTGGTTTCCGGAGAGTACAATGAGCAGTTCTTC	CASSLVSGEYNEQFF
.	TRBV5-6	TRBD1	TRBJ2-2	TGTGCCAGCAGCTGGGGGACAGGGGTTACCGGGGAGCTGTTTTTT	CASSWGTGVTGELFF
.	TRBV5-8	.	TRBJ1-2	TGTGGGGATCCGTATGGCTACACCTTC	CGDPYGYTF
.	TRBV11-1	TRBD1	TRBJ1-6	TGTGCCAGCAGCTGGGACAGGGGCGCCTATAATTCACCCCTCCACTTT	CASSWDRGAYNSPLHF
.	TRBV5-1	.	TRBJ1-2	TGCGCCAGCAGCTTCGCCGGACCGTTCTATGGCTACACCTTC	CASSFAGPFYGYTF
.	TRBV27	TRBD2	TRBJ2-2	TGTGCCAGCCTTGCGGGGGGGCGTCGTTTATCCGGGGAGCTGTTTTTT	CASLAGGRRLSGELFF
.	TRBV7-8	.	TRBJ1-1	TGTGCCAGCAGCTTAGTGGCCCCGGGTTATGGATTTGAAGCTTTCTTT	CASSLVAPGYGFEAFF
.	TRBV28	TRBD2	TRBJ2-1	TGTGCCAGCATTGGGCTAGCGGAATACAATGAGCAGTTCTTC	CASIGLAEYNEQFF
.	TRBV10-2	TRBD2	TRBJ2-1	TGCGCCAGCAGTGATTCGGCGGGGGGGAGGAATGAGCAGTTCTTC	CASSDSAGGRNEQFF
.	TRBV5-1	.	TRBJ2-7	TGCGCCAGCAGCTTGGACCGATGGGACGAGCAGTACTTC	CASSLDRWDEQYF
.	TRBV29-1	TRBD2	TRBJ2-1	TGCAGCGTTGAAGAAAGCCTAGCGGGACTGCCCCTCAATGAGCAGTTCTTC	CSVEESLAGLPLNEQFF
.	TRBV4-1	.	TRBJ1-2	TGCGCCAGCAGCCACTTCCCCCGGAGATTCTATGGCTACACCTTC	CASSHFPRRFYGYTF
.	TRBV4-1	.	TRBJ2-7	TGCGCCAGCAGCCAAAAACTGTCCTACGAGCAGTACTTC	CASSQKLSYEQYF
.	TRBV27	TRBD1	TRBJ2-7	TGTGCCAGCAGTCCCTACCGGACAGGTCCCTACGAGCAGTACTTC	CASSPYRTGPYEQYF
.	TRBV19	TRBD1	TRBJ1-6	TGTGCCAGTAGTGGGGAACCGCCGGGGACAGGGTATAATTCACCCCTCCACTTT	CASSGEPPGTGYNSPLHF
.	TRBV5-1	TRBD1	TRBJ2-2	TGCGCCAGCAGCGCGACAGGGACCCATCCCTTCGACACCGGGGAGCTGTTTTTT	CASSATGTHPFDTGELFF
.	TRBV6-5	TRBD1	TRBJ1-5	TGTGCCAGCAGTGCCGGGACAGATAGCAATCAGCCCCAGCATTTT	CASSAGTDSNQPQHF
.	TRBV6-5	.	TRBJ2-2	TGTGCCAGCATGTGGGGAACGAACACCGGGGAGCTGTTTTTT	CASMWGTNTGELFF
.	TRBV9	TRBD2	TRBJ2-1	TGTGCCAGCAGCGTAGGAGTGGGCCTAGCGGGAATTGAGCAGTTCTTC	CASSVGVGLAGIEQFF
.	TRBV4-1	TRBD1	TRBJ1-2	TGCGCCAGCAGCCAAGAGAGAGGACAGGGGCATGGCTACACCTTC	CASSQERGQGHGYTF
once	TRBV4-3	.	TRBJ2-5	TGCGCCAGCAGCCAAGACTTTTCCGGGGAGACCCAGTACTTC	CASSQDFSGETQYF
.	TRBV11-2	.	TRBJ2-5	TGTGCCAGCAGCTTAGGGGGTGTGGAAGAGACCCAGTACTTC	CASSLGGVEETQYF
.	TRBV7-2	.	TRBJ2-7	TGTGCCCTCTCCAGGGACTCCTACGAGCAGTACTTC	CALSRDSYEQYF